The 23 T cell receptor beta chains presented below share a single source sample, sequenced in a study of cytomegalovirus exposure and HLA in healthy donors. Primers included in the PCR were 60 Vbeta and 13 Jbeta primers. Sequencing used immunoSEQ multiplex PCR; TCRdb keeps in-frame clones, though not all of them. Of roughly 140,000 clones in the sample, 76% are singletons; the top ten hold 3.9%. The sequenced sample consisted of PBMCs. These receptor sequences come from a man younger than 35 in good health and CMV-seronegative.

The J gene is TRBJ1-1, the V gene TRBV6-1; 11 bases are a match to TRBD1. CDR1 MNHNS and CDR2 SASEGT come from the germline V gene. This CDR3 has 14 amino acids. The V and J ends lost 5 bases and 6 bases, in that order; junction bases with no gene match: 5. CDR3 in amino acids: CASSTGQGAAEAFF. The CDR3, as DNA: TGTGCCAGCAGTACCGGACAGGGGGCCGCTGAAGCTTTCTTT.

V gene TRBV7-8 combines with J gene TRBJ2-1; TRBD1 aligns across 9 bases. The V segment lost 0 bases and the J segment 8 bases; nucleotides outside the gene matches: 11. The CDR3 covers 17 residues. Per germline, CDR1 SGHVS and CDR2 FQNEAQ. The CDR3 loop is CASSLAAGTGILDEQFF. The CDR3, as DNA: TGTGCCAGCAGCTTAGCCGCAGGGACAGGGATTTTAGATGAGCAGTTCTTC.

This chain links TRBV6-6 with TRBJ2-6; D gene ambiguous. The CDR3 consists of 14 residues. V dropped 6 bases and J dropped 0 bases, with 6 bases sitting between them. The germline V gene encodes CDR1 MNHNY and CDR2 SVGAGI (reference sequence). The CDR3 bases are TGTGCCAGCAGCTCGGTCTCTGGGGCCAACGTCCTGACTTTC. Its protein product is CASSSVSGANVLTF.

This rearrangement joins TRBV11-3 to TRBJ1-1; maybe TRBD1 (5 bases). CDR1 and CDR2 (germline): SGHNT, YENEEA. Trimming shortened V by 5 bases and J by 0 bases, and 22 bases separated the two germline ends. The CDR3 is 18 amino acids. The CDR3 coding sequence is TGTGCCAGCAGCCCACTAGCCCGATTGGGGCCGATGAACACTGAAGCTTTCTTT. This translates into CASSPLARLGPMNTEAFF.

This clone was found a few times. The rearrangement uses TRBV6-5 and TRBJ2-3; 7 nucleotides match TRBD1. The J segment lost 6 bases and the V segment lost 5 bases, leaving 8 bases of the junction unmatched. This CDR3 is 14 amino acids long. Germline V gene data show CDR1 as MNHEY and CDR2 as SVGAGI. Here the CDR3 DNA reads TGTGCCAGCAGTCCCGACAGGGTAGGCGATACGCAGTATTTT. It codes for CASSPDRVGDTQYF.

V usage is TRBV9 and J usage is TRBJ2-3, with 7 nucleotides matching TRBD1. Germline trimming cut 0 bases from V and 3 bases from J; bases unmatched to any gene: 7. Per the germline V gene, CDR1 is SGDLS and CDR2 is YYNGEE. The CDR3 totals 16 residues. This CDR3 is CASSVDPGGGTDTQYF. The CDR3 DNA reads as TGTGCCAGCAGCGTAGACCCAGGGGGTGGGACAGATACGCAGTATTTT.

This sequence joins TRBV11-2 and TRBJ2-1, with a weak D call TRBD2 (5 bases). Trimming pared 5 bases from V and 7 bases from J, leaving 18 bases between. Germline loops: CDR1 SGHAT, CDR2 FQNNGV. The CDR3 is 15 residues long. The CDR3 sequence: CASSQTTANRNEQFF. CDR3 nucleotide sequence: TGTGCCAGCAGCCAGACTACGGCGAACCGGAATGAGCAGTTCTTC.

The V gene is TRBV6-5, the J gene TRBJ2-1; TRBD2 might be the D (6 bases). The germline gives CDR1 MNHEY, CDR2 SVGAGI. The ends were cut back, 2 bases at V and 8 bases at J, with 10 bases in the middle. The CDR3 consists of 13 residues. CDR3 residues: CASSYGDSDEQFF. The CDR3 region has the DNA TGTGCCAGCAGTTACGGGGACTCTGATGAGCAGTTCTTC.

V usage is TRBV28 and J usage is TRBJ2-2, with D possibly matching TRBD2 (5 bases). Trimming cost V 4 bases and J 5 bases, with 14 bases left between them. In germline, CDR1 is MDHEN, CDR2 SYDVKM. The length of the CDR3 is 15 residues. The CDR3 here is CASSWVLRTTGELFF. In DNA, the CDR3 is TGTGCCAGCAGTTGGGTACTTCGGACTACCGGGGAGCTGTTTTTT.

The chain carries TRBV7-6 and TRBJ2-2, with D tentatively TRBD1 (5 bases). The germline gives CDR1 SGHVS, CDR2 FNYEAQ. V lost 5 bases and J 8 bases, leaving 12 bases between the germline ends. CDR3 size: 13 residues. The CDR3 reads CASSLDTRGELFF. DNA of the CDR3: TGTGCCAGCAGCCTGGACACCCGTGGGGAGCTGTTTTTT.

The chain has TRBV7-8 and TRBJ2-5, with D perhaps TRBD2 (6 bases). The DNA end is a closer match to TRBJ2-7, so the J assignment may be wrong. Germline assignment: CDR1 SGHVS and CDR2 FQNEAQ. CDR3 length equals 17 residues. In DNA, the CDR3 is TGTGCCAGCAGCTCCCGTCAAGATAGGGTAGGGAGGTACGAGCAGTACTTC. Protein sequence: CASSSRQDRVGRYEQYF.

The chain has TRBV5-5 and TRBJ2-2; 10 bases map to TRBD2. Germline CDR1 is SGHKS and CDR2 is YYEKEE (reference sequence). The V segment lost 5 bases and the J segment 5 bases; nucleotides outside the gene matches: 6. This CDR3 spans 15 amino acids. The CDR3 reads CASRQAGGKTGELFF. CDR3 in DNA: TGTGCCAGCAGACAAGCGGGAGGGAAGACCGGGGAGCTGTTTTTT.

The J gene is TRBJ1-1, the V gene TRBV29-1; the D gene is possibly TRBD1 (5 bases). The germline V gene encodes CDR1 SQVTM and CDR2 ANQGSEA. The length of the CDR3 is 11 residues. V lost 3 bases and J lost 5, with 7 bases in between. The CDR3 is CSVDRGTEAFF. The CDR3 DNA reads as TGCAGCGTTGATCGGGGGACTGAAGCTTTCTTT.

The rearrangement links TRBV11-2 to TRBJ2-5, with D maybe TRBD1 (5 bases). V lost 2 bases and J 5 bases, leaving 15 bases between the germline ends. There are 15 residues in the CDR3. Germline CDR1 reads SGHAT; CDR2 reads FQNNGV. DNA of the CDR3: TGTGCCAGCAGCTTATATCAGGGTGGACGGGAGACCCAGTACTTC. It translates to CASSLYQGGRETQYF.

The J gene is TRBJ2-3, the V gene TRBV11-3; possibly TRBD1 for D (5 bases). V was pared by 8 bases and J by 4 bases, with 13 bases between. Germline V gives CDR1 SGHNT, CDR2 YENEEA. The CDR3 extends over 13 amino acids. The CDR3 is CASSRQNADTQYF. As DNA, the CDR3 is TGTGCCAGCTCAAGACAGAACGCAGATACGCAGTATTTT.

Note on this clone: A read error may account for a junction end that differs from germline. This CDR3 is also generated by other DNA sequences in the sample. This sequence joins TRBV10-2 and TRBJ1-6, with D perhaps TRBD1 (5 bases). This CDR3 has 19 amino acids. Germline CDR1 and CDR2: WSHSY and SAAADI. CDR3 DNA sequence: TGCGCCAGCAGTGAGTCGAGATCAGCCAGGGATAGTAATAATTCCCCCCTCCACTTT. It is translated as CASSESRSARDSNNSPLHF.

J is TRBJ1-5 and V is TRBV11-3; D remains unclear. This CDR3 is built from 13 residues. The V gene's germline CDR1 is SGHNT and CDR2 YENEEA. V shed 1 base and J shed 8 bases, with 9 bases lying between them. DNA for the CDR3: TGTGCCAGCAGCTTAGTCTCAGCGGAGCCCCAGCATTTT. Translated: CASSLVSAEPQHF.

The chain links TRBV4-1 to TRBJ1-4; D gene unclear. The CDR3 is made up of 14 amino acids. Germline CDR1 reads MGHRA; CDR2 reads YSYEKL. The V end lost 3 bases, the J end lost 5 bases, and 10 bases lay between the germline ends. CDR3 coding DNA: TGCGCCAGCAGCCATGCGGGCGGCAATGAAAAACTGTTTTTT. Protein sequence: CASSHAGGNEKLFF.

This chain joins TRBV9 and TRBJ2-5; 8 bases line up with TRBD2. The CDR3 loop spans 15 amino acids. After removal of 0 bases from V and 3 bases from J, the junction contained 4 bases not matched to a gene. Germline lookup yields CDR1 SGDLS and CDR2 YYNGEE. The CDR3 spells CASSVAGGQEETQYF. In DNA, the CDR3 is TGTGCCAGCAGCGTAGCGGGGGGGCAAGAAGAGACCCAGTACTTC.

This sequence joins TRBV5-1 and TRBJ1-1; tentative D call: TRBD1 (6 bases). This CDR3 contains 17 residues. CDR1 is SGHRS, CDR2 YFSETQ, per germline. The ends were cut back, 4 bases at V and 2 bases at J, with 21 bases in the middle. Written as DNA, the CDR3 is TGCGCCAGCAGCCTCTGGACAGCCAGGGCGGTAAACACTGAAGCTTTCTTT. Residues: CASSLWTARAVNTEAFF.

CDR3 nucleotide sequence: TGTGCCAGTAGTTCCCCTGGGGGGGCGAGCACAGATACGCAGTATTTT. It codes for CASSSPGGASTDTQYF. The V call is TRBV19, the J call TRBJ2-3; D perhaps matches TRBD2 (7 bases). V dropped 5 bases and J dropped 0 bases, with 15 bases sitting between them. The CDR3 length is 16 residues. Germline V lookup: CDR1 LNHDA, CDR2 SQIVND (reference sequence).

Only a few counts were recorded for this clone. The gene calls are TRBV27 and TRBJ2-7, with 7 bases lining up with TRBD1. Germline CDR1 and CDR2: MNHEY and SMNVEV (reference sequence). V dropped 5 bases and J dropped 2; count of bases not matched to a gene: 9. This CDR3 region has 15 residues. CDR3 in amino acids: CASSHRGRLTYEQYF. For the CDR3, the DNA is TGTGCCAGCAGTCACAGGGGCCGACTTACCTACGAGCAGTACTTC.

The chain combines TRBV5-1 with TRBJ1-5; 8 bases match TRBD1. The ends lost 7 bases at V and 1 base at J; junction bases unmatched: 1. CDR1 is SGHRS and CDR2 is YFSETQ in the germline V gene. The CDR3 is 13 amino acids. The DNA for the CDR3 is TGCGCCAGCCGACAGGGGAGCAATCAGCCCCAGCATTTT. Encoded protein: CASRQGSNQPQHF.